This T cell receptor (beta chain) comes out of a study of blood T cell repertoires in COVID-19. Across the whole study: Specimens from acute and convalescent COVID-19 originated in the United States, Italy and Spain. From T cells, B-cell-depleted T cells, or PBMCs came the material, which was cDNA or gDNA.

As originally analysed: The authors estimated nucleated cell counts from reference gene primer amplification. Profiled with immunoSEQ multiplex PCR; TCRdb holds only in-frame clones, not every one. For V, J and clone size, that table is used; D and trimming come from the DNA. This table holds over 120,000 clones, roughly 89% found once. CDR1 DFQATT and CDR2 SNEGSKA come from the germline V gene (reference sequence). The CDR3 covers 15 residues. Trimming cost V 3 bases and J 4 bases; bases outside gene matches: 6. Sequencing input: peripheral blood. The clonotype was recovered from a woman in her forties or fifties with acute or convalescent COVID-19. The rearrangement uses TRBV20-1 and TRBJ1-1; 12 bases align to TRBD1. CDR3 protein: CSASGDRGRFTEAFF. The CDR3 coding sequence is TGCAGTGCTAGTGGGGACAGGGGGCGGTTCACTGAAGCTTTCTTT.